This TCR beta chain was identified in a study of neurological immune-mediated disorders. Notes on the study in general: HTLV-1-associated myelopathy had the most TCR clonal expansion, while multiple sclerosis had the least, a level that fell below healthy controls.

Germline CDR1 MGHDK, CDR2 SYGVNS. CDR3 length equals 13 residues. The ends were cut back, 6 bases at V and 3 bases at J, with 10 bases in the middle. Time point specified: longitudinal time-point 1 (baseline). This clonotype was detected ten times or more. Its specificity is unknown. TCRdb redid the calling of the 5' RACE reads with MiXCR, one entry per CDR3 protein. The sample includes about 49,000 distinct CDR3 sequences, 9% to 10% of them seen just once. This sequence originates from a woman in her thirties or forties in good health. V gene TRBV25-1 combines with J gene TRBJ2-3; no definite D call. Sequencing used PBMCs. The CDR3 bases are TGTGCCAGCAGCGGATTGGCGACAGATACGCAGTATTTT. It codes for CASSGLATDTQYF.